This T cell receptor beta chain is drawn from a study of blood T cell repertoires in COVID-19. Some clones are missing from TCRdb's copy, which holds only in-frame ones; the method was immunoSEQ multiplex PCR. The sample contains about 290,000 clones, approximately 91% of which appear only once. V shed 2 bases and J 5 bases; nucleotides not matched to a gene: 6. Germline CDR1 reads ENHRY; CDR2 reads SYGVKD. There are 16 residues in the CDR3. Specimen: PBMCs or T cells enriched from blood (not recorded which). This TCR derives from a middle-aged woman who had recovered from COVID-19. The chain links TRBV10-3 to TRBJ2-5; 12 bases line up with TRBD1. The CDR3 DNA reads TGTGCCATCAGTGAGCCCCGGGACAGGGGGCGTGAGACCCAGTACTTC. Its protein is CAISEPRDRGRETQYF.